Shown below are 8 T cell receptor beta chains from a single sample sequenced in a study of blood T cell repertoires in COVID-19. Generated by immunoSEQ multiplex PCR, the TCRdb table keeps only in-frame clones and is missing some. This sample yields about 89,000 clones, of which roughly 80% are seen a single time; almost 50% belongs to the top ten. The sample comprised peripheral blood. The receptors here all came from a human donor in a cohort sampled during active COVID-19.

The rearrangement uses TRBV7-9 and TRBJ2-7, with a tentative D call TRBD2 (5 bases). Germline CDR1 and CDR2: SEHNR and FQNEAQ (reference sequence). The V and J ends lost 2 bases and 3 bases respectively, with 20 bases between them. CDR3 size: 17 residues. CDR3 protein: CASSLRAGRYLDYEQYF. The DNA of the CDR3 is TGTGCCAGCAGCTTAAGGGCGGGTAGGTACTTAGACTACGAGCAGTACTTC. The full variable domain, with the rest looked up from reference TRBV7-9 and TRBJ2-7, is DTGVSQNPRHKITKRGQNVTFRCDPISEHNRLYWYRQTLGQGPEFLTYFQNEAQLEKSRLLSDRFSAERPKGSFSTLEIQRTEQGDSAMYLCASSLRAGRYLDYEQYFGPGTRLTVT.

This chain joins TRBV15 and TRBJ1-2; a possible D gene is TRBD1 (5 bases). This CDR3 is built from 14 residues. CDR1 is LNHNV, CDR2 YYDKDF, per germline (reference sequence). V lost 1 base to trimming and J lost 8 bases, with 14 bases between them. CDR3 loop: CATSRGVGAWGYTF. CDR3 DNA sequence: TGTGCCACCAGCAGAGGGGTAGGGGCGTGGGGCTACACCTTC.

The chain employs TRBV7-9 and TRBJ1-5, with 7 positions matching TRBD1. The germline CDR1 and CDR2 sequences are SEHNR and FQNEAQ (reference sequence). V lost 5 bases, J lost 3 bases, and 7 bases stayed unmatched. There are 15 residues in the CDR3. Written as DNA, the CDR3 is TGTGCCAGCAGCCCAGCCGGGACAGTCAATCAGCCCCAGCATTTT. This sequence encodes CASSPAGTVNQPQHF.

The rearrangement uses TRBV7-9 and TRBJ1-6; weak D call: TRBD1 (5 bases). The CDR3 has 14 residues. Trimming took off 1 base at V and 6 bases at J, with 7 bases between the two ends. CDR1 is SEHNR, CDR2 FQNEAQ, per germline (reference sequence). CDR3: CASSLEQANSPLHF. Here the CDR3 DNA reads TGTGCCAGCAGCTTAGAACAGGCTAATTCACCCCTCCACTTT.

This clone was detected a few times. Distinct nucleotide sequences in the sample also encode this CDR3. This sequence joins TRBV4-3 and TRBJ2-3; TRBD1 matches 7 bases. V gave up 1 base and J gave up 1 base; unmatched junction bases: 2. The CDR3 contains 15 residues. CDR1 and CDR2 (germline): LGHNA, YSLEER. As DNA, the CDR3 is TGCGCCAGCAGCCAAGGACAGGGTGGCACAGATACGCAGTATTTT. It encodes CASSQGQGGTDTQYF.

This chain links TRBV27 with TRBJ2-1, with 7 bases identical to TRBD1. Germline-derived CDR1 and CDR2 are MNHEY and SMNVEV (reference sequence). The ends lost 7 bases at V and 0 bases at J; junction bases unmatched: 3. CDR3 length: 14 amino acids. As DNA, the CDR3 is TGTGCCAGCACCAGGGGGAACTCCTACAATGAGCAGTTCTTC. It translates to CASTRGNSYNEQFF.

The chain recombines TRBV2 with TRBJ1-5; TRBD1 aligns across 9 bases. V gave up 6 bases and J gave up 5 bases; unmatched junction bases: 11. This CDR3 is built from 16 residues. Germline V lookup: CDR1 SNHLY, CDR2 FYNNEI. The DNA of the CDR3 is TGTGCCAGCAGGAACCCTAACAGGGGGCGGGATCAGCCCCAGCATTTT. Translation gives CASRNPNRGRDQPQHF.

The chain combines TRBV4-3 with TRBJ2-5, with 9 bases matching TRBD2. V trimming: 1 base; J trimming: 5 bases; junction bases outside the gene matches: 2. Germline values: CDR1 LGHNA, CDR2 YSLEER. The CDR3 sequence is 14 residues long. The CDR3: CASSQGGLAETQYF. CDR3 coding DNA: TGCGCCAGCAGCCAAGGGGGACTAGCTGAGACCCAGTACTTC.